This T cell receptor beta chain is drawn from a study of CD8+CD57+ T cells in acquired aplastic anemia. Study at large: Across the sorted CD4+ and CD8+ cells, DNA amounts averaged roughly 3 ug.

Many counts were recorded for this clonotype. Antigen: not known. Genomic DNA served as template for TCR beta VDJ and CDR3 profiling. TCRdb reprocessed the reads via MiXCR and lists one record per CDR3 protein. The sample holds 120,000 or so distinct CDR3 sequences, roughly 50% seen once. The junction had 4 bases not matched to a gene; V was cut back by 5 bases and J by 4 bases. The CDR3 is 13 amino acids. Per the germline V gene, CDR1 is SGHNT and CDR2 is YENEEA. Study observations and caveats: Controls did not differ significantly from patients in CD8+ Simpson's diversity.

Sequenced sample: sorted CD4+, CD8+, or CD8+CD57+ T cells (not recorded which) from PBMCs. This TCR derives from a human donor in good health, serving as a control. The chain carries TRBV11-3 and TRBJ2-5; 7 nucleotides agree with TRBD1. In DNA form, the CDR3 reads TGTGCCAGCAGCCTACAGGGGTTAGAGACCCAGTACTTC. Protein product: CASSLQGLETQYF.